This T cell receptor (beta chain) was sequenced in a study of cytomegalovirus exposure and HLA in healthy donors. Study background: Researchers found that about 82% of just under 400 genotyped donors fell within the Caucasian-associated ancestry cluster. Study findings and constraints: The study recorded 160 or so TCR beta chains that were cytomegalovirus-associated. Presence/absence results assume similar sequencing depth per donor, which may not hold. According to an earlier analysis, most TCR beta V segments yielded productive rearrangements about 87% or about 30% of the time.

With regard to this clone: Its specificity is unknown.

V was pared by 2 bases and J by 4 bases, with 9 bases of the junction left unmatched. Germline V lookup: CDR1 PRHDT, CDR2 FYEKMQ (reference sequence). CDR3 length: 17 residues. PCR involved 60 Vbeta and 13 Jbeta primers. The assay was immunoSEQ multiplex PCR, and TCRdb's table has in-frame clones only and misses some. The sample lists about 120,000 clones, more than 70% occurring once. The rearrangement joins TRBV13 to TRBJ2-7, with 12 bases aligning to TRBD2. The sequenced sample was PBMCs. This TCR came from a woman aged 60 to 75 in good health and CMV-seropositive. The CDR3 loop is CASSLMGGTSGLYEQYF. The CDR3 nucleotides read TGTGCCAGCAGCTTAATGGGCGGGACTAGCGGGTTATACGAGCAGTACTTC.